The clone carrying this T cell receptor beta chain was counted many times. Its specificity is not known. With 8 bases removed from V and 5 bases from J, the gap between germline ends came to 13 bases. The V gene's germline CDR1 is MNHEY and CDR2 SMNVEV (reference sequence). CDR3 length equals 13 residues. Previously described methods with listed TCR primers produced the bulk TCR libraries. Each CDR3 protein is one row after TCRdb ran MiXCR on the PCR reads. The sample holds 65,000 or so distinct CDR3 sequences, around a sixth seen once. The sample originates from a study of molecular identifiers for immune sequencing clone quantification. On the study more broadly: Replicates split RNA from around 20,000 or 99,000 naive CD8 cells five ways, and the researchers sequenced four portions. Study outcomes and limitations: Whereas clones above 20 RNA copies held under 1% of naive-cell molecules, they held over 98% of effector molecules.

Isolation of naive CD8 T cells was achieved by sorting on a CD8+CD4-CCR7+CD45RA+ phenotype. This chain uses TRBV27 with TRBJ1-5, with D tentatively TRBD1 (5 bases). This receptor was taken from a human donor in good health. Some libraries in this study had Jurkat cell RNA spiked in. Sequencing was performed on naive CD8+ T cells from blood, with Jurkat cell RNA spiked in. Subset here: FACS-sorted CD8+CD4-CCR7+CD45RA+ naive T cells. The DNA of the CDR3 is TGTGCCAGCCGCAAACTAGGGGATCAGCCCCAGCATTTT. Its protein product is CASRKLGDQPQHF.